This T cell receptor (beta chain) was observed in a study of human T cells and chemical hapten exposure. This clonotype was counted only a few times. The germline V gene encodes CDR1 SEHNR and CDR2 FQNEAQ (reference sequence). Trimming removed 5 bases at V and 3 bases at J, with 11 bases between. The CDR3 sequence is 13 residues long. It was the library that attached unique molecular identifiers to individual cDNA molecules. TCRdb passed the RACE reads through MiXCR, listing each CDR3 protein once. The table records about 100,000 distinct CDR3 sequences, roughly a tenth of them present only once. The sample's time point: patch test 1, 2 weeks after DPC sensitization. The treatment here: therapeutic diphenylcyclopropenone sensitization with weekly scalp DPC. It was unfractionated whole blood from which total RNA was extracted.

Source: whole blood, taken in connection with sensitization to the hapten diphenylcyclopropenone (DPC). This TCR was recovered from a man between 40 and 49 years old with alopecia areata. Some clones in this sample may be carry-over from other donors' samples. The chain recombines TRBV7-9 with TRBJ2-7; D gene uncertain. In DNA, the CDR3 is TGTGCCAGCAGCAAAGAGACATTCTACGAGCAGTACTTC. Residues: CASSKETFYEQYF.